The 9 T cell receptor beta chains below come from one sample, sequenced in a study of tumor T cells in aggressive B-cell lymphoma. The method was immunoSEQ multiplex PCR; TCRdb's version includes in-frame clones alone and lacks a portion of them. Here the sample spans some 9,500 clones, roughly 85% being singletons. The source material was tumor tissue. The origin of the receptors is an adult with diffuse large B cell lymphoma.

The rearrangement links TRBV10-3 to TRBJ2-5, with 7 positions matching TRBD1. The better agreement between TRBJ2-7 and the DNA end casts doubt on the J call. Germline V lookup: CDR1 ENHRY, CDR2 SYGVKD. This CDR3 spans 15 amino acids. The CDR3 nucleotides read TGTGCCATCAGCGAGCTAGGGGGCTTATTCTACGAGCAGTACTTC. Translating it yields CAISELGGLFYEQYF.

The J gene is TRBJ2-7, the V gene TRBV4-1; 7 bases map to TRBD1. Per germline, CDR1 MGHRA and CDR2 YSYEKL. The CDR3 loop spans 16 amino acids. With V trimmed by 0 bases and J by 5 bases, 10 bases remained unmatched. This CDR3 is CASSQDRDREINEQYF. The CDR3 nucleotides are TGCGCCAGCAGCCAAGATCGCGACAGGGAGATCAACGAGCAGTACTTC.

The CDR3 bases are TGCAGCGTTGGGATAAACAGGGACGGGTACTTC. Protein sequence: CSVGINRDGYF. The J gene is TRBJ2-4, the V gene TRBV29-1; D might be TRBD1 (6 bases). Germline CDR1 is SQVTM and CDR2 is ANQGSEA. This CDR3 region has 11 residues. V lost 4 bases and J 15 bases, leaving 16 bases between the germline ends.

V is TRBV4-1 and J is TRBJ2-1, with 9 nucleotides matching TRBD2. The CDR3 totals 20 residues. Germline V gene sequence: CDR1 MGHRA, CDR2 YSYEKL. V lost 0 bases and J lost 0; bases outside the gene matches: 12. This CDR3 reads CASSQDHQAGGPVSYNEQFF. DNA of the CDR3: TGCGCCAGCAGCCAAGATCATCAAGCGGGAGGCCCAGTCTCCTACAATGAGCAGTTCTTC.

Note on this clone: The DNA is omitted, as the CDR3 cannot be located on it reliably, and the CDR3 follows TCRdb's listing. CDR3 amino acids: CASSTSSYNEQFF. This sequence joins TRBV7-3 and TRBJ2-1; the tabulated D call, TRBD2, remains unverified against the DNA. Both ends counted, the CDR3 spans 13 residues. The germline V gene has CDR1 SGHTA and CDR2 FQGTGA.

This clone was counted once. The chain employs TRBV9 and TRBJ2-7; 8 nucleotides align to TRBD1. This CDR3 has 15 amino acids. J lost 3 bases, V lost 0 bases, and 5 bases had no gene match. Germline CDR1 and CDR2: SGDLS and YYNGEE. CDR3 loop: CASSVGGRGHYEQYF. The CDR3 region has the DNA TGTGCCAGCAGCGTAGGGGGCAGGGGGCACTACGAGCAGTACTTC.

The V gene is TRBV28, the J gene TRBJ1-2; weak D call: TRBD1 (5 bases). The CDR3 sequence is 12 residues long. Between the trimmed V and J ends, which lost 6 bases and 8 bases, there was a span of 13 bases. Germline CDR1 MDHEN, CDR2 SYDVKM. The CDR3 here is CASRQGSWGYTF. In nucleotides, the CDR3 is TGTGCCAGCAGGCAGGGTTCTTGGGGCTACACCTTC.

V usage is TRBV6-1 and J usage is TRBJ1-4, with a possible D match to TRBD1 (6 bases). Germline assignment: CDR1 MNHNS and CDR2 SASEGT. CDR3 length: 16 residues. V was trimmed by 4 bases and J by 7 bases, leaving 19 bases between them. The CDR3 DNA reads as TGTGCCAGCAGTGGCCGACAGGCCCCAAGGGGTGAAAAACTGTTTTTT. Protein: CASSGRQAPRGEKLFF.

This clone was picked up a small number of times. This chain connects TRBV9 to TRBJ1-4; no clear D gene. Germline lookup yields CDR1 SGDLS and CDR2 YYNGEE. The V end lost 7 bases, the J end lost 4 bases, and 11 bases lay between the germline ends. The CDR3 contains 13 residues. The CDR3 is CASSGSINEKLFF. The CDR3 DNA is TGTGCCAGCTCGGGGTCAATTAATGAAAAACTGTTTTTT.